This is a list of T cell receptor beta chains from one sample in a study of T cell changes during pregnancy in multiple sclerosis. The data were produced by immunoSEQ multiplex PCR, yet TCRdb's version contains in-frame clones alone and is incomplete. Among 55,000 to 95,000 clones listed, about 92% were seen once. The starting material was peripheral blood, obtained in the second trimester of pregnancy. The receptor set was obtained from a female donor in good health, enrolled as a control in a pregnancy study. Each CDR3 is given with its conserved first and last residue. A D gene is named only where the DNA matches it firmly. The size of a clone is reported for some rows only, either as once, few or many, or as a class for expanded clones.

J	size	D	V	DNA	CDR3
TRBJ1-1	once	NA	TRBV7-2	TGTGCCAGCAGCTTAACGGGAGAGACTGAAGCTTTCTTT	CASSLTGETEAFF
TRBJ2-7	NA	TRBD1	TRBV7-2	TGTGCCAGCAGCGGCAGGACAGGGGACTCCTACGAGCAGTACTTC	CASSGRTGDSYEQYF
TRBJ2-1	NA	TRBD1	TRBV7-9	TGTGCCAGCAGCTTAGTTATCGTGACAGGGGCTGACAATGAGCAGTTCTTC	CASSLVIVTGADNEQFF
TRBJ2-7	once	NA	TRBV2	TGTGCCAGCAGTGAGCAACAGACCGATCTCTACGAGCAGTACTTC	CASSEQQTDLYEQYF
TRBJ2-2	NA	NA	TRBV7-8	TGTGCCAGCAGCTCTGACAGATCCACCGGGGAGCTGTTTTTT	CASSSDRSTGELFF
TRBJ1-4	NA	NA	TRBV5-6	TGTGCCAGCAGCTTGGTGGGCAGGGAGGCTGAAAAACTGTTTTTT	CASSLVGREAEKLFF
TRBJ2-1	NA	NA	TRBV6-1	TGTGCCAGCAGTGAAAGAGAGGCTAGCGCAAATGAGCAGTTCTTC	CASSEREASANEQFF
TRBJ1-1	NA	NA	TRBV7-8	TGTGCCAGCAGCTTATCAGAGGGCACTGAAGCTTTCTTT	CASSLSEGTEAFF
TRBJ1-5	once	NA	TRBV7-3	TGTGCCAGCAGCTTAACGATAGATGGGCCCCAGCATTTT	CASSLTIDGPQHF
TRBJ1-1	once	NA	TRBV5-1	TGCGCCAGCAGCTTGGATATGGAGGGCGTACTTCTTATGGAAGCTTTCTTT	CASSLDMEGVLLMEAFF
TRBJ1-5	NA	TRBD1	TRBV15	TGTGCCACCAGCGGGGACAGAGATCAGCCCCAGCATTTT	CATSGDRDQPQHF
TRBJ1-2	NA	TRBD1	TRBV7-8	TGTGCCAGCAGCCCGGGGACAGTTTATTCGGATGGCTACACCTTC	CASSPGTVYSDGYTF
TRBJ2-2	NA	TRBD1	TRBV6-5	TGTGCCAGCAGACCCGGACAGGGGGACACCGGGGAGCTGTTTTTT	CASRPGQGDTGELFF
TRBJ1-1	once	NA	TRBV15	TGTGCCACCAGCAGAGATCGGGGTGCAGACACTGAAGCTTTCTTT	CATSRDRGADTEAFF
TRBJ2-5	NA	NA	TRBV9	TGTGCCAGCAGCGGTAGAGGGGGCGAGGGGGGACAAGAGACCCAGTACTTC	CASSGRGGEGGQETQYF
TRBJ2-1	NA	TRBD2	TRBV7-9	TGTGCCAGCAGCCCCACTAGCGGGGGGATAAATGAGCAGTTCTTC	CASSPTSGGINEQFF
TRBJ2-7	NA	NA	TRBV7-9	TGTGCCAGCAGCTCGGCAGCCTCGAAGAGGGAGGCCGTCTACGAGCAGTACTTC	CASSSAASKREAVYEQYF
TRBJ1-2	NA	NA	TRBV30	TGTGCCTGGAGTAGAGGGGAGGACTATGGCTACACCTTC	CAWSRGEDYGYTF
TRBJ1-2	NA	NA	TRBV4-1	TGCGCCAGCAGCCAAGACGCGGCAGACGACTATGGCTACACCTTC	CASSQDAADDYGYTF
TRBJ2-1	NA	NA	TRBV12-5	TGTGCTAGTGGCTTGCAGGGAAGCTCCTACAATGAGCAGTTCTTC	CASGLQGSSYNEQFF
TRBJ1-3	NA	TRBD1	TRBV18	TGTGCCAGCTCACCCGGGACAGGCTCTGGAAACACCATATATTTT	CASSPGTGSGNTIYF
TRBJ1-3	NA	NA	TRBV5-1	TGCGCCAGCAGAGAGTCGTACAGCTCTGGAAACACCATATATTTT	CASRESYSSGNTIYF
TRBJ2-2	NA	TRBD1	TRBV27	TGTGCCAGCAGTGACTCAGGGGGCCGGACCGGGGAGCTGTTTTTT	CASSDSGGRTGELFF
TRBJ1-5	NA	NA	TRBV2	TGTGCCAGCAGTGAAGCACAGGGTTTAGGCAATCAGCCCCAGCATTTT	CASSEAQGLGNQPQHF
TRBJ2-1	NA	NA	TRBV9	TGTGCCAGCAGCCCGGACCGAGGGGAGCAGTTCTTC	CASSPDRGEQFF
TRBJ1-1	NA	NA	TRBV11-2	TGTGCCAGCAGCCCCGTGGACAGGAACACTGAAGCTTTCTTT	CASSPVDRNTEAFF
TRBJ2-1	NA	TRBD1	TRBV11-2	TGTGCCAGCGGAAGGAGGACAGGGGGGGACAATGAGCAGTTCTTC	CASGRRTGGDNEQFF
TRBJ1-5	NA	TRBD1	TRBV18	TGTGCCAGCTCACCAGGGACAGGAGAGAATCAGCCCCAGCATTTT	CASSPGTGENQPQHF
TRBJ1-4	NA	NA	TRBV5-6	TGTGCCAGCAGCTTGGCAGGGGTGGAAGAAAAACTGTTTTTT	CASSLAGVEEKLFF
TRBJ2-7	NA	TRBD1	TRBV6-5	TGTGCCAGCAGTTACTCGGACAGGGGGTGGTACGAGCAGTACTTC	CASSYSDRGWYEQYF
TRBJ2-1	NA	NA	TRBV7-6	TGTGCCAGCAGCATCCTACCCCCAATGGATGAGCAGTTCTTC	CASSILPPMDEQFF
TRBJ1-6	few	NA	TRBV19	TGTGCCAGTAGTGCGCAATATTCACCCCTCCACTTT	CASSAQYSPLHF
TRBJ2-7	NA	NA	TRBV7-9	TGTGCCTCCCGACTAGACCTTAAGCAGTACTTC	CASRLDLKQYF
TRBJ2-7	NA	NA	TRBV4-3	TGCGCCAGCAGCCACGTAGGAGACGGCACGTACGAGCAGTACTTC	CASSHVGDGTYEQYF
TRBJ2-3	NA	NA	TRBV7-3	TGTGCCAGCAGCTCGCGGGACGGGCGGGGTCGAGATACGCAGTATTTT	CASSSRDGRGRDTQYF
TRBJ2-3	once	TRBD2	TRBV5-4	TGTGCCAGCAGCGGTAGCGGGGTTAGCACAGATACGCAGTATTTT	CASSGSGVSTDTQYF
TRBJ1-6	NA	TRBD1	TRBV25-1	TGTGCCAGCCGGGGACAGGGGCCAAATTCACCCCTCCACTTT	CASRGQGPNSPLHF
TRBJ1-3	NA	NA	TRBV5-1	TGCGCCAGCAGCTTCACCGGGGGGGACACTGGAAACACCATATATTTT	CASSFTGGDTGNTIYF
TRBJ1-3	NA	TRBD1	TRBV18	TGTGCCAGCTCACCGGAGACAGGGGCTGGAAACACCATATATTTT	CASSPETGAGNTIYF